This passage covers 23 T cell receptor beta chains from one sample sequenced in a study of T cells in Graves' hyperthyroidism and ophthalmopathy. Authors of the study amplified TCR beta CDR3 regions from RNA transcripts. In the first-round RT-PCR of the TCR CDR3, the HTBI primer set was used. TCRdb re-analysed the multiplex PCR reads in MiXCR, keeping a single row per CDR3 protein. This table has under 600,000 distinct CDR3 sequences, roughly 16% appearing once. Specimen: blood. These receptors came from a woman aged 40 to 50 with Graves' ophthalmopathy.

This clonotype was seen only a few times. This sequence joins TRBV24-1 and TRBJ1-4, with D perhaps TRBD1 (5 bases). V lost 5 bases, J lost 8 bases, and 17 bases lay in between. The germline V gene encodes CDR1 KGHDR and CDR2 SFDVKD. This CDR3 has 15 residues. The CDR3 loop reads CATSGGPARGEKLFF. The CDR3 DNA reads TGTGCCACCAGTGGGGGACCGGCGAGAGGGGAAAAACTGTTTTTT.

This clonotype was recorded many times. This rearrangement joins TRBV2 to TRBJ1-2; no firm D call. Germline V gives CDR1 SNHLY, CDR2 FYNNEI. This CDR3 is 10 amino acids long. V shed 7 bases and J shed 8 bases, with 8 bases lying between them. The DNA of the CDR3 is TGTGCCAGCAAGGAGGAAGGCTACACCTTC. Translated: CASKEEGYTF.

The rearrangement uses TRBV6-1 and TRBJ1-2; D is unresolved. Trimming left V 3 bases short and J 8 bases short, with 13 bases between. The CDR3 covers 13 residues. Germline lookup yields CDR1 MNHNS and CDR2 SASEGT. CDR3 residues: CASSDPGRWGYTF. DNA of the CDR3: TGTGCCAGCAGTGACCCAGGACGGTGGGGCTACACCTTC.

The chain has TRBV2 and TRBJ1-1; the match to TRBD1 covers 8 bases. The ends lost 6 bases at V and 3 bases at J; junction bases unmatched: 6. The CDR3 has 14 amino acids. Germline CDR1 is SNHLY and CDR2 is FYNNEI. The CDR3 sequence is CASRRGQGDTEAFF. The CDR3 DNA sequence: TGTGCCAGCAGGCGCGGACAGGGAGACACTGAAGCTTTCTTT.

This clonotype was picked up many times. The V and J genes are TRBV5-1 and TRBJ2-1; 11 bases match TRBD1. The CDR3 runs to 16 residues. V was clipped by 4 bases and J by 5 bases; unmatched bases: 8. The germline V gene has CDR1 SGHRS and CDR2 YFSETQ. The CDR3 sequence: CASSIAGTGGNNEQFF. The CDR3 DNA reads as TGCGCCAGCAGCATTGCCGGGACAGGGGGGAACAATGAGCAGTTCTTC.

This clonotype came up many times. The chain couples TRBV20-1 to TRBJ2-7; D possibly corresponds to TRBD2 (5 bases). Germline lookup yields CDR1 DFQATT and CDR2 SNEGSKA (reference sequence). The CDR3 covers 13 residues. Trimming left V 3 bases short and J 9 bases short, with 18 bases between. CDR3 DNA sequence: TGCAGTGCTAGTAGCGCGTCCAGTCGCGGGCAGTACTTC. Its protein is CSASSASSRGQYF.

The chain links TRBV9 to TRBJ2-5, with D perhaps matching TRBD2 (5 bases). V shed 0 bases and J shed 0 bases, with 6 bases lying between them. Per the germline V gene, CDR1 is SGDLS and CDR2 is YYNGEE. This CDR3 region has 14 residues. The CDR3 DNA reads TGTGCCAGCAGCGTAGACGGGAACCAAGAGACCCAGTACTTC. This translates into CASSVDGNQETQYF.

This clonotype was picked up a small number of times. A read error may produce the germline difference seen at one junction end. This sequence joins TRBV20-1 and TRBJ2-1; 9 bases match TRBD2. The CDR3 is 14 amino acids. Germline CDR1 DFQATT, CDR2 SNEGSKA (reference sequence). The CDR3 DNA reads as TGCAGTGCCTCAGCGGGAGGAATAAACAATGGGCAGTTCTTC. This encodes CSASAGGINNGQFF.

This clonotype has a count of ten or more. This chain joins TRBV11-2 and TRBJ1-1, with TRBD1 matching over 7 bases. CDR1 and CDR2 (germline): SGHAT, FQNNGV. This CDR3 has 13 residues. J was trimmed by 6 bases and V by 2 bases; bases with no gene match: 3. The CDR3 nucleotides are TGTGCCAGCAGCTTATCCGACAGGGCTGAAGCTTTCTTT. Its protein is CASSLSDRAEAFF.

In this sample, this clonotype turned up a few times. DNA of the CDR3: TGTGCCACCACCTACCGAGGGGACAGGGGACCCAATGAGCAGTTCTTC. Its protein product is CATTYRGDRGPNEQFF. The genes are TRBV24-1 and TRBJ2-1; 10 bases fit TRBD1. The CDR3 runs to 16 residues. J gave up 6 bases and V 8 bases, and 12 bases lay outside the gene matches. CDR1 KGHDR and CDR2 SFDVKD come from the germline V gene.

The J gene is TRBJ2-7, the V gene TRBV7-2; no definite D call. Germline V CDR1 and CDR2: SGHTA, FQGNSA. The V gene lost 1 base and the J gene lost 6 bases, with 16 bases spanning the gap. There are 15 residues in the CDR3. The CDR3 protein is CASSLGPRIGAEQYF. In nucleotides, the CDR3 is TGTGCCAGCAGCTTAGGGCCCAGGATTGGTGCCGAGCAGTACTTC.

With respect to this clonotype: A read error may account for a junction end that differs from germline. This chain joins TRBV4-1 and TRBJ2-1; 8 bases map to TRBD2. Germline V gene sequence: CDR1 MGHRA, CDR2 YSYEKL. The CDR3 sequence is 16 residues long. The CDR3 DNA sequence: TGTGCCAGCAGCCAAGATCACGGGGGGGTATACAATGAGCAGTTCTTC. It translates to CASSQDHGGVYNEQFF.

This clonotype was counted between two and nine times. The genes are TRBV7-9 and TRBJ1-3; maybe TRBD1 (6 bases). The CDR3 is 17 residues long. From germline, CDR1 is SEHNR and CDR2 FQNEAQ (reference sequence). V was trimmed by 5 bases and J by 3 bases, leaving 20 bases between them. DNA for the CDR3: TGTGCCAGCAGCCCAAACATACAGGGAGTCTTTGGAAACACCATATATTTT. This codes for CASSPNIQGVFGNTIYF.

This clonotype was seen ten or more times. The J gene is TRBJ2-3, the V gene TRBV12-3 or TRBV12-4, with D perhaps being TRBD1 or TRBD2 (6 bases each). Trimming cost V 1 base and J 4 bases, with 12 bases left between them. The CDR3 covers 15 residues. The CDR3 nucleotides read TGTGCCAGCAGTTTAGGGGGGGCCCCTCCAGATACGCAGTATTTT. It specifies CASSLGGAPPDTQYF.

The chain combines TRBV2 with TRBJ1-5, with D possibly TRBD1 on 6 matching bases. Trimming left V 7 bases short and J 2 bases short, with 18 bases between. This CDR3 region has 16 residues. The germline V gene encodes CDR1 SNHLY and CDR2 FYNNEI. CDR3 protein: CASTKEGGGGNQPQHF. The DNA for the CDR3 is TGTGCCAGCACAAAGGAGGGGGGCGGAGGCAATCAGCCCCAGCATTTT.

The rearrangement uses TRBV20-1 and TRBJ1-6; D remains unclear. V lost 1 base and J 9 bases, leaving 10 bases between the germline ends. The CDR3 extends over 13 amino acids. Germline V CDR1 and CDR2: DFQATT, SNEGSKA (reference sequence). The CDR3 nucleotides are TGCAGTGCTAGAGTCGGACTCGGTTCACCCCTCCACTTT. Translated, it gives CSARVGLGSPLHF.

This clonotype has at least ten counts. DNA of the CDR3: TGTGCCAGCAGTGAAGCTTCTTACGGGGGGCGCCGCGGCAATCAGCCCCAGCATTTT. The encoded protein is CASSEASYGGRRGNQPQHF. This chain links TRBV6-1 with TRBJ1-5; TRBD1 might be the D (6 bases). The CDR3 length is 19 residues. Per germline, CDR1 MNHNS and CDR2 SASEGT. V gave up 0 bases and J gave up 2 bases, with 20 bases separating them.

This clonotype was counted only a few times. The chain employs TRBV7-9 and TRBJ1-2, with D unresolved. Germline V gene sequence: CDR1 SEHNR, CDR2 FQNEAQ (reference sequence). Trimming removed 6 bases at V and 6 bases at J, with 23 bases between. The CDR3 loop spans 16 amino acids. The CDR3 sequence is CASSKRDGIPMDGYTF. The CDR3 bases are TGTGCCAGCAGTAAAAGGGATGGGATACCCATGGATGGCTACACCTTC.

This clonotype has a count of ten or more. The CDR3, as DNA: TGTGCCTGGAGTGTTGGTGGGCTGGTCACTGAAGCTTTCTTT. Translating gives CAWSVGGLVTEAFF. The rearrangement uses TRBV30 and TRBJ1-1; D is ambiguous. The CDR3 is made up of 14 amino acids. Trimming shortened V by 0 bases and J by 4 bases, and 12 bases separated the two germline ends. The germline V gene encodes CDR1 GTSNPN and CDR2 SVGIG (reference sequence).

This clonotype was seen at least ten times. The CDR3 coding sequence is TGTGCCAGCAGCTCCCTAGGTACCCAGTACTTC. Its translation is CASSSLGTQYF. This rearrangement joins TRBV7-6 to TRBJ2-5, with D unclear. Trimming cost V 4 bases and J 8 bases, with 8 bases left between them. CDR3 length: 11 residues. Germline values: CDR1 SGHVS, CDR2 FNYEAQ.

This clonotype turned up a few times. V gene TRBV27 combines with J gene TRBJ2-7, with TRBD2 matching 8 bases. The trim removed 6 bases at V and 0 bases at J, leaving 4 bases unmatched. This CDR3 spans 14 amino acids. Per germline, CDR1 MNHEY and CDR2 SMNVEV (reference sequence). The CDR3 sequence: CASRKAGDSYEQYF. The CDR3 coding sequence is TGTGCCAGCAGGAAAGCGGGAGACTCCTACGAGCAGTACTTC.

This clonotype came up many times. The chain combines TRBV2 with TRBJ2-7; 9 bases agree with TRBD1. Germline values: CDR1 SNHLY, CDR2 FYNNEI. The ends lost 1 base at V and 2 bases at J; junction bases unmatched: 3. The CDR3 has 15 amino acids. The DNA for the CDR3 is TGTGCCAGCAGTGAAGGGACAGGGGAAACCTACGAGCAGTACTTC. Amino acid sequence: CASSEGTGETYEQYF.

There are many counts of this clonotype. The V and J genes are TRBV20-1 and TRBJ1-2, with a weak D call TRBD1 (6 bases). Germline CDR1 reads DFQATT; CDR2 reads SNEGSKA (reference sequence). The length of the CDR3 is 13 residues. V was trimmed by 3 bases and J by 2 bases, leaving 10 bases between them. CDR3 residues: CSARDDRNYGYTF. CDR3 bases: TGCAGTGCTAGGGATGACAGGAACTATGGCTACACCTTC.